These 17 T cell receptor beta chains were all obtained from the same sample, sequenced in a study of OX40 agonist ivuxolimab in advanced cancers. The method was immunoSEQ multiplex PCR; TCRdb's version includes in-frame clones alone and lacks a portion of them. Of 28,000 or so clones listed, roughly 90% are singletons. Sequencing was performed on CD4+ or CD8+ T cells sorted from blood, taken in a trial of the OX40 agonist ivuxolimab. Receptors were obtained from an adult with an advanced solid tumor such as melanoma, head and neck, liver or kidney cancer.

The chain employs TRBV6-4 and TRBJ2-2, with D unclear. V lost 8 bases and J 1 base, leaving 14 bases between the germline ends. Germline CDR1 is MRHNA and CDR2 is SNTAGT. The CDR3 extends over 15 amino acids. CDR3 sequence reads: CASLFSSKNTGELFF. Written as DNA, the CDR3 is TGTGCCAGCCTCTTCAGTTCGAAGAACACCGGGGAGCTGTTTTTT.

The chain links TRBV19 to TRBJ2-1; D may correspond to TRBD1 or TRBD2 (6 bases each). Germline loops: CDR1 LNHDA, CDR2 SQIVND (reference sequence). Trimming cost V 6 bases and J 4 bases, with 16 bases left between them. This CDR3 has 15 residues. The CDR3 coding sequence is TGTGCCAGTAGACCTTGGGGGGCGGGATACAATGAGCAGTTCTTC. This codes for CASRPWGAGYNEQFF.

The chain joins TRBV6-1 to TRBJ1-6; perhaps TRBD1 as D (5 bases). In germline, CDR1 is MNHNS, CDR2 SASEGT. CDR3 length equals 15 residues. V gave up 5 bases and J gave up 3 bases, with 11 bases separating them. The CDR3 here is CASSTPGIYNSPLHF. The CDR3 DNA reads TGTGCCAGCAGTACTCCAGGGATCTATAATTCACCCCTCCACTTT.

This clone was observed once. The genes are TRBV9 and TRBJ2-1; 11 bases are shared with TRBD2. The CDR3 is 16 amino acids. Trimming removed 4 bases from V and 6 bases from J; junction bases left unmatched: 9. The germline CDR1 and CDR2 sequences are SGDLS and YYNGEE. The CDR3 sequence: CASSPKLAGDINEQFF. In nucleotides, the CDR3 is TGTGCCAGCAGCCCGAAACTAGCGGGAGATATCAATGAGCAGTTCTTC.

The rearrangement links TRBV23-1 to TRBJ2-3; the D gene is possibly TRBD2 (7 bases). TRBV23-1 is classed as an ORF, of uncertain function. V lost 8 bases and J lost 0, with 21 bases in between. The CDR3 spans 17 residues. CDR3 sequence reads: CASWEAGAPCSTDTQYF. The CDR3 DNA reads as TGCGCCAGCTGGGAGGCGGGGGCCCCTTGTAGCACAGATACGCAGTATTTT.

This rearrangement joins TRBV7-9 to TRBJ2-7; a possible D gene is TRBD2 (6 bases). The CDR3 is 15 residues long. The germline CDR1 and CDR2 sequences are SEHNR and FQNEAQ (reference sequence). V dropped 0 bases and J dropped 5 bases, with 14 bases sitting between them. The CDR3 sequence: CASSLAPDTGDEQYF. CDR3 sequence (DNA): TGTGCCAGCAGCTTAGCCCCGGACACGGGGGACGAGCAGTACTTC.

The chain recombines TRBV7-6 with TRBJ2-1; tentatively, D is TRBD1 or TRBD2 (7 bases each). The CDR3 has 17 amino acids. The germline V and J ends were trimmed by 5 bases and 2 bases, with 19 bases remaining between them. The germline gives CDR1 SGHVS, CDR2 FNYEAQ. The CDR3: CASSGGGRGGPYNEQFF. Written as DNA, the CDR3 is TGTGCCAGCAGCGGGGGCGGCAGGGGGGGCCCCTACAATGAGCAGTTCTTC.

The gene calls are TRBV5-1 and TRBJ2-1; no clear D gene. CDR1 and CDR2 (germline): SGHRS, YFSETQ. CDR3 size: 12 residues. Deletions cut 0 bases from V and 7 bases from J, with 5 bases between. CDR3 DNA: TGCGCCAGCAGCTTGGTGCCGAATGAGCAGTTCTTC. It translates to CASSLVPNEQFF.

There are a few counts of this clone. The V gene is TRBV2, the J gene TRBJ2-7, with D unclear. V was shortened by 5 bases and J by 4 bases, with 3 bases between the two germline ends. This CDR3 region has 10 residues. Germline CDR1 and CDR2: SNHLY and FYNNEI. CDR3 residues: CASSLYEQYF. CDR3 nucleotide sequence: TGTGCCAGCAGTCTTTACGAGCAGTACTTC.

On this clone itself: A read error may account for a junction end that differs from germline. The rearrangement uses TRBV12-5 and TRBJ2-3, with D possibly being TRBD1 (6 bases). Germline values: CDR1 LGHNT, CDR2 FRNRAP. The CDR3 extends over 16 amino acids. CDR3 sequence (DNA): TGTGCTAGTGGCTTGGTGGACAGCGTATTCACAGATACGCAGTATTTT. Amino acids: CASGLVDSVFTDTQYF.

This clone was seen just once. The genes are TRBV14 and TRBJ2-7; 8 bases match TRBD2. V shed 0 bases and J 2 bases; nucleotides not matched to a gene: 6. The CDR3 spans 16 residues. In germline, CDR1 is SGHDN, CDR2 FVKESK. The CDR3 nucleotides are TGTGCCAGCAGCCAAGACGGTGAACTAGCGGCCTACGAGCAGTACTTC. Residues: CASSQDGELAAYEQYF.

The chain recombines TRBV28 with TRBJ2-3; 7 bases align to TRBD1. The V gene's germline CDR1 is MDHEN and CDR2 SYDVKM. The CDR3 runs to 17 residues. V shed 3 bases, J shed 5 bases, and the junction held 14 bases outside the gene matches. CDR3 residues: CASSFTTGTADKDTQYF. CDR3 nucleotides: TGTGCCAGCAGTTTCACTACCGGGACAGCGGATAAAGATACGCAGTATTTT. Full variable domain (rest looked up from reference TRBV28 and TRBJ2-3): DVKVTQSSRYLVKRTGEKVFLECVQDMDHENMFWYRQDPGLGLRLIYFSYDVKMKEKGDIPEGYSVSREKKERFSLILESASTNQTSMYLCASSFTTGTADKDTQYFGPGTRLTVL.

The chain links TRBV5-1 to TRBJ2-3; D is unclear. Deletions cut 1 base from V and 5 bases from J, with 11 bases between. CDR1 and CDR2 (germline): SGHRS, YFSETQ. The CDR3 is made up of 14 amino acids. The CDR3 DNA reads TGCGCCAGCAGCTTGCTTAGTGGCGGAGATACGCAGTATTTT. Protein sequence: CASSLLSGGDTQYF.

This clone showed up just once. The rearrangement uses TRBV29-1 and TRBJ2-3; D is unresolved. CDR1 is SQVTM, CDR2 ANQGSEA, per germline. CDR3 size: 10 residues. The V end was cut by 4 bases, the J end by 5 bases, with 4 bases between. The CDR3 reads CSVVVDTQYF. DNA for the CDR3: TGCAGCGTTGTAGTAGATACGCAGTATTTT.

Only one count was recorded for this clone. The chain joins TRBV6-5 to TRBJ2-1; D is possibly TRBD2 (5 bases). The CDR3 has 13 residues. Looked up from germline, CDR1 is MNHEY and CDR2 is SVGAGI. The V and J ends lost 7 bases and 3 bases respectively, with 10 bases between them. CDR3 region: CASKEVIYNEQFF. CDR3 bases: TGTGCCAGCAAGGAGGTAATCTACAATGAGCAGTTCTTC.

The genes are TRBV27 and TRBJ2-1, with unresolved D. Germline V lookup: CDR1 MNHEY, CDR2 SMNVEV (reference sequence). The CDR3 length is 12 residues. The V and J ends lost 2 bases and 10 bases respectively, with 9 bases between them. The CDR3 region has the DNA TGTGCCAGCAGTTTAGGTTCGCGGGAGCAGTTCTTC. It specifies CASSLGSREQFF.

DNA of the CDR3: TGCGCCAGCAGCTTGTTACTACCGAACACTGAAGCTTTCTTT. This gives the protein CASSLLLPNTEAFF. The chain joins TRBV5-1 to TRBJ1-1; D is uncertain. The length of the CDR3 is 14 residues. V lost 1 base to trimming and J lost 1 base, with 8 bases between them. Germline CDR1 is SGHRS and CDR2 is YFSETQ.